A single sample is the source of the 2 T cell receptor beta chains below, sequenced in a study of blood T cell repertoires in COVID-19. Here immunoSEQ multiplex PCR was the method, and the copy in TCRdb shows in-frame clones only, minus some. The table shows about 15,000 clones, with less than 80% occurring only once. What was sequenced was peripheral blood. Receptor source: a man between 65 and 79 years old with active or convalescent COVID-19.

The chain carries TRBV5-1 and TRBJ2-5; D is perhaps TRBD1 (6 bases). Germline V lookup: CDR1 SGHRS, CDR2 YFSETQ. CDR3 length equals 15 residues. The V gene lost 4 bases and the J gene lost 2 bases, with 15 bases spanning the gap. The CDR3 sequence: CASSSTGTYQETQYF. The CDR3 DNA sequence: TGCGCCAGCAGCAGCACCGGGACATATCAAGAGACCCAGTACTTC.

The chain carries TRBV3-1 (or the pseudogene TRBV3-2) and TRBJ1-1; D is undetermined. Trimming removed 0 bases from V and 10 bases from J, with 9 bases in between. The CDR3 consists of 12 residues. CDR1 is LGHDT, CDR2 YNNKEL, per germline (reference sequence). CDR3 amino acids: CASSQDVGGAFF. Written as DNA, the CDR3 is TGTGCCAGCAGCCAAGATGTTGGAGGAGCTTTCTTT.